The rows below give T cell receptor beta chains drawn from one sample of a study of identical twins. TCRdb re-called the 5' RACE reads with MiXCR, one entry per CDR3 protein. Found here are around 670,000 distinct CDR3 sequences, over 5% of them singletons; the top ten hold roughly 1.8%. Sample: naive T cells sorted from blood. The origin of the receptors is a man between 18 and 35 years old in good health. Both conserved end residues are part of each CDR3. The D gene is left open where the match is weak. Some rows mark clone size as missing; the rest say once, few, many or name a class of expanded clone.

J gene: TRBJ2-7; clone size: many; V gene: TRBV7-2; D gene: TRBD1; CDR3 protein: CASSFTGTGVAGGQYF; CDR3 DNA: TGTGCCAGCAGCTTTACCGGGACAGGAGTTGCGGGTGGGCAGTACTTC
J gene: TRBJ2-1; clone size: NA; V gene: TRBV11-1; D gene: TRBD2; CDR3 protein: CASSLAPGLADDPYNEQFF; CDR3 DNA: TGTGCCAGCAGCTTAGCGCCGGGCCTAGCGGATGACCCCTACAATGAGCAGTTCTTC
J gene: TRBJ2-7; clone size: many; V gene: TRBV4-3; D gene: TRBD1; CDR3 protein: CASSQDIGDRGRGGEQYF; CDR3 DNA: TGCGCCAGCAGCCAAGATATCGGGGACAGGGGGCGCGGAGGAGAGCAGTACTTC
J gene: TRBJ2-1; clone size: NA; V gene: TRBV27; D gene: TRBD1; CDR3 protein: CASSFFGQGRSYNEQFF; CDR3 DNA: TGTGCCAGCAGTTTTTTCGGACAGGGGCGATCCTACAATGAGCAGTTCTTC
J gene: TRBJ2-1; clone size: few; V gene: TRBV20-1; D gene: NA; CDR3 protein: CSASGDTYNEQFF; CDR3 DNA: TGCAGTGCTAGTGGGGACACCTACAATGAGCAGTTCTTC
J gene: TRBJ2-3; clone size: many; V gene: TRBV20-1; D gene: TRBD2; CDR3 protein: CSARRTSPRVDTQYF; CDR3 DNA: TGCAGTGCTAGAAGGACTAGCCCGAGGGTAGATACGCAGTATTTT
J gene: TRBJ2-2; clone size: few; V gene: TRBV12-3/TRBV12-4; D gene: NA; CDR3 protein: CASSPPLIASGELFF; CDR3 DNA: TGTGCCAGCAGTCCCCCCCTCATAGCCTCCGGGGAGCTGTTTTTT
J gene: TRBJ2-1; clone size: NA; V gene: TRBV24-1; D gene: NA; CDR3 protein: CATSDPASLIYNEQFF; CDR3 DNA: TGTGCCACCAGTGACCCGGCCTCTCTTATCTACAATGAGCAGTTCTTC
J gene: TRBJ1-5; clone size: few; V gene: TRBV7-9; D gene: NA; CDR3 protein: CASSTDSQPQHF; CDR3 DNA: TGTGCCAGCAGCACCGACAGTCAGCCCCAGCATTTT
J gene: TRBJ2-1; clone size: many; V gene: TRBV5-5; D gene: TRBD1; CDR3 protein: CASSRLGTGGYNEQFF; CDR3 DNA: TGTGCCAGCAGTCGGCTGGGGACAGGGGGCTACAATGAGCAGTTCTTC
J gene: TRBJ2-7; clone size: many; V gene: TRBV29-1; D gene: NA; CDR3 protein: CSVAAKGLHEQYF; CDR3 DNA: TGCAGCGTGGCCGCCAAGGGTCTGCACGAGCAGTACTTC
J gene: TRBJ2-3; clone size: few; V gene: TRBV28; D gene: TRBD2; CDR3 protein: CASSLGLAGGYDTQYF; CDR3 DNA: TGTGCCAGCAGTTTAGGACTAGCGGGAGGGTATGATACGCAGTATTTT
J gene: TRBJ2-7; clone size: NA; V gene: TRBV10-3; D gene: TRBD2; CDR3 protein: CAIRDETSANYEQYF; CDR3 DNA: TGTGCCATCAGGGACGAGACTAGCGCCAACTACGAGCAGTACTTC
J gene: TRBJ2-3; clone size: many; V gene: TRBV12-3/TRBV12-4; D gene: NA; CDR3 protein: CASSLAGWGTDTQYF; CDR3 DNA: TGTGCCAGCAGTTTGGCGGGATGGGGAACAGATACGCAGTATTTT
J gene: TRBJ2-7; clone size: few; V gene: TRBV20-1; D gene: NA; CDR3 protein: CSARDRWGYEQYF; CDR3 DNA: TGCAGTGCTAGAGATCGGTGGGGTTACGAGCAGTACTTC
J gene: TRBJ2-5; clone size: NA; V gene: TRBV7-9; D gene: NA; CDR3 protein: CASLQQETQYF; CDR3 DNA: TGTGCCAGCCTACAGCAAGAGACCCAGTACTTC
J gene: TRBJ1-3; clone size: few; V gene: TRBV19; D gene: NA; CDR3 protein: CASKRDYSGNTIYF; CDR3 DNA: TGTGCCAGTAAACGGGACTACTCTGGAAACACCATATATTTT
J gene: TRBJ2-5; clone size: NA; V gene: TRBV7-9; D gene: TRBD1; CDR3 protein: CASSPIQGAKGETQYF; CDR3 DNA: TGTGCCAGCAGCCCAATCCAGGGGGCAAAGGGTGAGACCCAGTACTTC
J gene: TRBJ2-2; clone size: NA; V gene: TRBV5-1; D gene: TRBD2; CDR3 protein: CASSDRGGTSDWNTGELFF; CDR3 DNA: TGCGCCAGCAGCGACCGTGGCGGGACTAGCGATTGGAACACCGGGGAGCTGTTTTTT
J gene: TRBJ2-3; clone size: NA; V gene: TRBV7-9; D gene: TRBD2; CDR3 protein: CASTWVSGGTQYF; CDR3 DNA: TGTGCCAGCACCTGGGTGTCGGGAGGCACGCAGTATTTT
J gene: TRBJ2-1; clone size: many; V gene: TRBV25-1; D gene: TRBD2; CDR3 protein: CASTAGGDEQFF; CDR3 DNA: TGTGCCAGCACAGCGGGAGGGGATGAGCAGTTCTTC
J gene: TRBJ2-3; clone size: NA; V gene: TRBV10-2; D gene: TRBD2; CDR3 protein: CASSDMFGGSRWDTQYF; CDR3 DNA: TGCGCCAGCAGTGACATGTTCGGCGGGAGTAGATGGGATACGCAGTATTTT
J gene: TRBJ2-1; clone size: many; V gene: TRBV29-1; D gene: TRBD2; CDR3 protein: CSVNSGTSGLNEQFF; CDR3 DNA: TGCAGCGTCAACTCCGGGACTAGCGGGCTGAATGAGCAGTTCTTC
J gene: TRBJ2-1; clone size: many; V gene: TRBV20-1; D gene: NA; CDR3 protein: CSARRVSYNEQFF; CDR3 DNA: TGCAGTGCTAGACGGGTTAGCTACAATGAGCAGTTCTTC
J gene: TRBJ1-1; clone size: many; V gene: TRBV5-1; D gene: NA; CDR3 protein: CASSAGPNTEAFF; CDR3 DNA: TGTGCCAGCAGTGCCGGGCCAAACACTGAAGCTTTCTTT